Sequencing of this T cell receptor beta chain was carried out in a study of OX40 agonist ivuxolimab in advanced cancers. Study-level background: A history of anti-PD-1, anti-PD-L1 or anti-CTLA-4 therapy was acceptable, and 30% to 45% had some.

In its sample, this clone was seen a few times. Its specificity is unknown. Data came from immunoSEQ multiplex PCR; TCRdb stores just in-frame clones and leaves some out. Of under 85,000 clones listed, roughly 84% are singletons. The study's findings and limits: The 0.1-3.0 mg/kg partial responders had among the lowest clonal expansion. Circulating CD4+ and CD8+ T cells showed clonal expansion by week 6 at 0.1 to 3.0 mg/kg. Antigen specificity remained undetermined for the expanded peripheral T cells.

The CDR3 covers 15 residues. V was clipped by 10 bases and J by 0 bases, with 15 bases between them. CDR1 and CDR2 from the germline V gene are ENHRY and SYGVKD. The clonotype originates from an adult with an advanced solid tumor such as melanoma, head and neck, liver or kidney cancer. This sample comprised CD4+ or CD8+ T cells sorted from blood, obtained in a trial of the OX40 agonist ivuxolimab. This chain joins TRBV10-3 and TRBJ2-2, with D perhaps matching TRBD2 (6 bases). The CDR3 DNA reads as TGTGCCACCGGGACTCCTACGACGAACACCGGGGAGCTGTTTTTT. This codes for CATGTPTTNTGELFF.